Listed below are T cell receptor beta chains from one sample, sequenced in a study of blood T cell repertoires in COVID-19. Sequencing used immunoSEQ multiplex PCR; TCRdb keeps in-frame clones, though not all of them. This table holds tens of thousands of clones, approximately 95% found once. Sequenced material: peripheral blood. The source is a male donor with active COVID-19. Each CDR3 is given with its conserved first and last residue. A D gene is named only where the DNA matches it firmly. The size entry is marked missing in some rows and otherwise reads once, few, many or a size class.

NA	TRBV20-1	once	TRBJ1-1	TGCAGTGCTAGTCTTGATAAGGGGTTTCGTTATACTGAAGCTTTCTTT	CSASLDKGFRYTEAFF
NA	TRBV18	NA	TRBJ1-1	TGTGCCAGCTCACCGGTGGGGGGAGTCCGCACTGAAGCTTTCTTT	CASSPVGGVRTEAFF
NA	TRBV18	NA	TRBJ2-3	TGTGCCAGCTCACCACGGGGGGAAGATACGCAGTATTTT	CASSPRGEDTQYF
NA	TRBV4-3	NA	TRBJ1-1	TGCGCCAGCAGCCAAGAGCTTTTGGGACAAGTAGGCACTGAAGCTTTCTTT	CASSQELLGQVGTEAFF
NA	TRBV5-5	few	TRBJ2-5	TGTGCCAGCAGCTTGGCCGCCAGACAAGAGACCCAGTACTTC	CASSLAARQETQYF
NA	TRBV11-2	NA	TRBJ2-6	TGTGCCAGCAGCTTAGATATCTCTGGGGCCAACGTCCTGACTTTC	CASSLDISGANVLTF
NA	TRBV29-1	NA	TRBJ1-2	TGCAGCGTTGTAAGTTTGGGCAGGGCACTTGACTATGGCTACACCTTC	CSVVSLGRALDYGYTF
TRBD1	TRBV4-1	NA	TRBJ2-7	TGCGCCAGCAGCCAAGGGGGGACAGGGCTTACCTACGAGCAGTACTTC	CASSQGGTGLTYEQYF
NA	TRBV2	NA	TRBJ2-7	TGTGCCAGCAGTCTTTCCAGGGGTCCCTACGAGCAGTACTTC	CASSLSRGPYEQYF
TRBD1	TRBV20-1	NA	TRBJ2-5	TGCAGTGCTGGACCGACAGGGCTAGTCTACTTC	CSAGPTGLVYF
TRBD1	TRBV7-9	NA	TRBJ1-1	TGTGCCAGCAGCTTCCCCAGGACAGGGGTATCAGGTGAAGCTTTCTTT	CASSFPRTGVSGEAFF
NA	TRBV5-6	NA	TRBJ1-1	TGTGCCAGCAGCTTGGAAGGGGAAGATGCTTTCTTT	CASSLEGEDAFF
TRBD1	TRBV4-1	NA	TRBJ1-2	TGCGCCAGCAGCCAAGGCCCGGGACAGCCTTATGGCTACACCTTC	CASSQGPGQPYGYTF
TRBD1	TRBV7-8	NA	TRBJ1-2	TGTGCCAGCAGCCCAGTTTGGACAGGGATTGGATTTCGGTATGGCTACACCTTC	CASSPVWTGIGFRYGYTF
TRBD1	TRBV4-1	NA	TRBJ2-1	TGCGCCAGCAGCCTCAAAAGACAGGGGGCGAATGAGCAGTTCTTC	CASSLKRQGANEQFF
NA	TRBV10-2	NA	TRBJ2-7	TGCGCCAGCAGTGGGGGACTTCGTTTTGGCTACGAGCAGTACTTC	CASSGGLRFGYEQYF
NA	TRBV19	NA	TRBJ1-2	TGTGCCAGTAGTAGGGCTCAGGACTATGGCTACACCTTC	CASSRAQDYGYTF
TRBD2	TRBV7-8	NA	TRBJ2-1	TGTGCCAGCAGCTTAACAACTAGCGGGGGGGCCAGGGAGCAGTTCTTC	CASSLTTSGGAREQFF
NA	TRBV2	NA	TRBJ1-4	TGTGCCAGCAGTCCCGGGGGGTCAACTAATGAAAAACTGTTTTTT	CASSPGGSTNEKLFF
NA	TRBV3-1/TRBV3-2	NA	TRBJ2-1	TGTGCCAGCAGCCAACGGACGGGGTACAATGAGCAGTTCTTC	CASSQRTGYNEQFF
NA	TRBV7-2	NA	TRBJ2-5	TGTGCCAGCAGCTTATCGGAGACCCAGTACTTC	CASSLSETQYF
NA	TRBV9	NA	TRBJ1-2	TGTGCCAGCAGCGTAGGGGCAGGGGATAACTATGGCTACACCTTC	CASSVGAGDNYGYTF
NA	TRBV14	NA	TRBJ2-5	TGTGCCAGCAGCTATGCTCGGGAGACCCAGTACTTC	CASSYARETQYF
TRBD1	TRBV4-2	NA	TRBJ1-2	TGTGCCAGCAGCCATGGGACAGGGGGTAACTATGGCTACACCTTC	CASSHGTGGNYGYTF
NA	TRBV7-9	NA	TRBJ2-3	TGTGCCAGCAGCTTTCACGGGATCACAGATACGCAGTATTTT	CASSFHGITDTQYF
TRBD1	TRBV5-1	NA	TRBJ2-7	TGCGCCAGCAGCTCCGATACCGGGACAGGGGTCTACGAGCAGTACTTC	CASSSDTGTGVYEQYF
TRBD1	TRBV11-2	NA	TRBJ1-1	TGTGCCAGCAGCCCACTTGTCGGACAGGGGGCATATACTGAAGCTTTCTTT	CASSPLVGQGAYTEAFF
NA	TRBV5-1	NA	TRBJ1-4	TGCGCCAGCAGCTTGGGCAGGGTCGGTGAAAAACTGTTTTTT	CASSLGRVGEKLFF
NA	TRBV29-1	NA	TRBJ1-2	TGCAGCGCCGAACGAGGCTATGGCTACACCTTC	CSAERGYGYTF
NA	TRBV12-3/TRBV12-4	NA	TRBJ1-1	TGTGCCAGCAGTTTTACAGGGACCACTGAAGCTTTCTTT	CASSFTGTTEAFF
TRBD1	TRBV19	NA	TRBJ1-6	TGTGCCAGTAGTACCAGCTCTTGGACAGGGGCTAATTCACCCCTCCACTTT	CASSTSSWTGANSPLHF
NA	TRBV18	NA	TRBJ2-2	TGTGCCAGCTCACCGGCCAGGCTCACGCCCGGGGAGCTGTTTTTT	CASSPARLTPGELFF
NA	TRBV3-1/TRBV3-2	NA	TRBJ2-7	TGTGCCAGCAGCCCTTCAGGGGAAGAGCAGTACTTC	CASSPSGEEQYF
TRBD2	TRBV4-2	once	TRBJ2-1	TGTGCCAGCAGCCAAGTGATCCCGACTAGCGGGGTAGGTCATGAGCAGTTCTTC	CASSQVIPTSGVGHEQFF
NA	TRBV19	NA	TRBJ1-5	TGTGCCACCCACTCACTAAGGGTCGGGAAGGACAATCAGCCCCAGCATTTT	CATHSLRVGKDNQPQHF
NA	TRBV5-6	NA	TRBJ1-2	TGTGCCAGCATCGTGGGGGGGAATAACTATGGCTACACCTTC	CASIVGGNNYGYTF
NA	TRBV29-1	NA	TRBJ2-5	TGCAGCGTGAACCGGGGGCAAGAGACCCAGTACTTC	CSVNRGQETQYF
TRBD1	TRBV27	NA	TRBJ2-6	TGTGCCAGCAGTTTCTCCAGGACAGGGGCGATCTCTGGGGCCAACGTCCTGACTTTC	CASSFSRTGAISGANVLTF
TRBD2	TRBV30	NA	TRBJ2-1	TGTGCCTGGAGTGCAGGACTAGCGGGGGGCACGAATGAGCAGTTCTTC	CAWSAGLAGGTNEQFF
NA	TRBV7-8	NA	TRBJ1-1	TGTGCCAGCAGCCGAGGGAGAGCTGAAGCTTTCTTT	CASSRGRAEAFF
TRBD1	TRBV5-4	NA	TRBJ1-6	TGTGCCAGCAGCTTCGGACAGGAAAATTCACCCCTCCACTTT	CASSFGQENSPLHF
NA	TRBV3-1/TRBV3-2	NA	TRBJ1-3	TGTGCCAGCAGCCAAGCCGTGACAGCTTCCTCTGGAAACACCATATATTTT	CASSQAVTASSGNTIYF
NA	TRBV7-9	NA	TRBJ2-1	TGTGCCAGCAGCAAGGACTTGATCTACAATGAGCAGTTCTTC	CASSKDLIYNEQFF
NA	TRBV5-4	once	TRBJ2-3	TGTGCCAGCAGCCCTTCTAGCGATACGCAGTATTTT	CASSPSSDTQYF
TRBD1	TRBV19	NA	TRBJ1-5	TGTGCCAGTACTCGACAGGGTGAGAAGGGCAATCAGCCCCAGCATTTT	CASTRQGEKGNQPQHF
TRBD1	TRBV7-3	NA	TRBJ2-7	TGTGCCAGCAGCCCTCACTCGGGGACAGGGATTTTGGAGCAGTACTTC	CASSPHSGTGILEQYF
NA	TRBV11-3	NA	TRBJ1-3	TGTGCCAGCAGCCGACTAGGACGGAACTCTGGAAACACCATATATTTT	CASSRLGRNSGNTIYF
TRBD1	TRBV7-9	NA	TRBJ1-5	TGTGCCAGCAGCGGGGGGACAGGGGCCATTAGCAATCAGCCCCAGCATTTT	CASSGGTGAISNQPQHF
NA	TRBV5-6	NA	TRBJ1-2	TGTGCCAGCAGCTCCCCAGGGCAGGGCTATGGCTACACCTTC	CASSSPGQGYGYTF
NA	TRBV5-1	NA	TRBJ1-1	TGCGCCAGCAGCCCAAATCTACAGGAGAACACTGAAGCTTTCTTT	CASSPNLQENTEAFF
TRBD2	TRBV11-1	NA	TRBJ2-5	TGTGCCAGCAGCTTAGGCGGGGGGCTTCAGACCCAGTACTTC	CASSLGGGLQTQYF